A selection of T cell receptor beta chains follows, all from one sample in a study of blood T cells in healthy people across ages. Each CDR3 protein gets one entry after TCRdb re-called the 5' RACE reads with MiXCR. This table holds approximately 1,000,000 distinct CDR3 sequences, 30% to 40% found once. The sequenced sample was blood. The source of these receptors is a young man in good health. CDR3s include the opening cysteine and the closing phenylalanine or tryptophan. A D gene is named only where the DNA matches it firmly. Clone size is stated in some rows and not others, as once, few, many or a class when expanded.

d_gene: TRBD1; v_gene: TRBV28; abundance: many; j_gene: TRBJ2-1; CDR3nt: TGTGCCAGCAGTTTTCCGGGACAGAGCTACAATGAGCAGTTCTTC; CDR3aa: CASSFPGQSYNEQFF
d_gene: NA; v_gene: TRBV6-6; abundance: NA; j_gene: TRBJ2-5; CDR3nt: TGTGCCAGCAACAATCAGGGGGGGAACCAAGAGACCCAGTACTTC; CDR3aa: CASNNQGGNQETQYF
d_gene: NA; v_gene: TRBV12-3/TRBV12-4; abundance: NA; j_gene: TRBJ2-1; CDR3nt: TGTGCCAGCAGTTCACTAGCAGATAGCTCCTACAATGAGCAGTTCTTC; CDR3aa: CASSSLADSSYNEQFF
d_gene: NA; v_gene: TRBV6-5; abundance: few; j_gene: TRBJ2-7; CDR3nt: TGTGCCAGCAGTTACTCAGGTGGCAGCGCCTACGAGCAGTACTTC; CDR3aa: CASSYSGGSAYEQYF
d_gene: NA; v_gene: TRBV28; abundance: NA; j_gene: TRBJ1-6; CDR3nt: TGTGCCAGCAGTTTAGGGGGGCCTACGAGTTCACCCCTCCACTTT; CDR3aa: CASSLGGPTSSPLHF
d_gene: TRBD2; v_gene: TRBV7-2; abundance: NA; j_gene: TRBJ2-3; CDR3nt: TGTGCCAGCAGCTTAGTTGTAGGACTAGCGGTTGATACGCAGTATTTT; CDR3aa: CASSLVVGLAVDTQYF
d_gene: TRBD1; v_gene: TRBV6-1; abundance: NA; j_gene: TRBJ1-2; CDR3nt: TGTGCCAGCAGTCCTCGGACAGGGGCCTCTCGAAACTGTGGCTACACCTTC; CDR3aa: CASSPRTGASRNCGYTF
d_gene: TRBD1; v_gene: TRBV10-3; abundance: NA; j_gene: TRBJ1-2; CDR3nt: TGTGCCATCAGTGAAAGAGTAGGGACAGTTTCGGAGGGCTACACCTTC; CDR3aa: CAISERVGTVSEGYTF
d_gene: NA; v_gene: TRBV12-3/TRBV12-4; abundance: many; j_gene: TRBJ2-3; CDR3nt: TGTGCCAGCAGTCCGGGCCTCCTCACAGATACGCAGTATTTT; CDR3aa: CASSPGLLTDTQYF
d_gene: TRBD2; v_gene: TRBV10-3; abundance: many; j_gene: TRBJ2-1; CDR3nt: TGTGCCATCAGTGAGCCGAAAACTAGCGCCAATGAGCAGTTCTTC; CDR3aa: CAISEPKTSANEQFF
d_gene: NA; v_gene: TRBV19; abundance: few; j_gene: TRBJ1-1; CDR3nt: TGTGCCAGTAGTATACGGGCGAACACTGAAGCTTTCTTT; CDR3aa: CASSIRANTEAFF
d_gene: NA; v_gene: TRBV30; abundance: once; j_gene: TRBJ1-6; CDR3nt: TGTGCCTGGAGTGTTGGAGGACGCTTGTATAATTCACCCCTCCACTTT; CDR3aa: CAWSVGGRLYNSPLHF
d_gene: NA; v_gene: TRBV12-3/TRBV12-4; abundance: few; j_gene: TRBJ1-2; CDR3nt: TGTGCCAGCAGTTTAGGGACCGGGACGGTGTACTACACCTTC; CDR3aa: CASSLGTGTVYYTF
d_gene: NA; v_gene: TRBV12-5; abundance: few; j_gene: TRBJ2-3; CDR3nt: TGTGCTAGTGTCGGGTGGACAGATACGCAGTATTTT; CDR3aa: CASVGWTDTQYF
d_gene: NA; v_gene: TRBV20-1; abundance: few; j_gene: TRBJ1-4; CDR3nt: TGCAGTGCTAGTAAGGAAACCCCCTTGCACACAACTAATGAAAAACTGTTTTTT; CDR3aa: CSASKETPLHTTNEKLFF
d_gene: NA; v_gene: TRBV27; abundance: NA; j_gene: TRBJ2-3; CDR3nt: TGTGCCAGCAGTTTAAGGACTACTTGGGCAGATTTAGATACGCAGTATTTT; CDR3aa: CASSLRTTWADLDTQYF
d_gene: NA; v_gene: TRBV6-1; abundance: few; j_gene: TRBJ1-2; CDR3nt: TGTGCCAGCAGTGAACAGGGGCCCCTCTATGGCTACACCTTC; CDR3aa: CASSEQGPLYGYTF
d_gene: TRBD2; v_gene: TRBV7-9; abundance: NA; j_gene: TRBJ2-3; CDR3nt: TGTGCCAGCAGCCCCGGACTAGCGGGGGGAAGTACGCAGTATTTT; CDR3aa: CASSPGLAGGSTQYF
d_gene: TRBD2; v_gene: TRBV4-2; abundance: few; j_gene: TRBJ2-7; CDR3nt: TGTGCCAGCAGCCCGGGACTAGCGGGGGTTGGCTCCTACGAGCAGTACTTC; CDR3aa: CASSPGLAGVGSYEQYF
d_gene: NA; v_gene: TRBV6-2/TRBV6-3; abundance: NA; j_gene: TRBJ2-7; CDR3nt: TGTGCCAGCAGTTATATCGGGCAGGGAGGCGAGCAGTACTTC; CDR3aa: CASSYIGQGGEQYF
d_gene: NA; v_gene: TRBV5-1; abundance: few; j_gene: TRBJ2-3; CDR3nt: TGCGCCAGCACGTCCGACCTACTCACAGATACGCAGTATTTT; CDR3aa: CASTSDLLTDTQYF
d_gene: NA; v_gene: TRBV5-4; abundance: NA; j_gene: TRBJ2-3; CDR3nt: TGTGCCAGCACCAGGGGGGGGGACCTGGAGGTAACGCAGTATTTT; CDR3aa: CASTRGGDLEVTQYF
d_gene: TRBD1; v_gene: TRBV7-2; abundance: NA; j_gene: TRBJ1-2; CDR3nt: TGTGCCAGCAGCTTAGCGCTGGGACAGGATACGAAAAACTATGGCTACACCTTC; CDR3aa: CASSLALGQDTKNYGYTF
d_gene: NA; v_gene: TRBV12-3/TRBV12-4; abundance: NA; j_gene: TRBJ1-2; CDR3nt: TGTGCCAACAGTTTAGAAGGGGGCTATGGCTACACCTTC; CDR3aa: CANSLEGGYGYTF
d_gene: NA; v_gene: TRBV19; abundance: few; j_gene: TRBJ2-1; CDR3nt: TGTGCCATTGGGACCCACAATGAGCAGTTCTTC; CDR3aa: CAIGTHNEQFF
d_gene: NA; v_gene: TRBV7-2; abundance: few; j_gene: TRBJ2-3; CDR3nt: TGTGCCAGCAGCCCGAAGGGCACAGATACGCAGTATTTT; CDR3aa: CASSPKGTDTQYF
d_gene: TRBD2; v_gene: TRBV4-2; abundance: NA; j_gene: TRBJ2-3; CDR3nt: TGTGCCAGCAGCCGCACTACGGCTAGCGGGGAAGATACGCAGTATTTT; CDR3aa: CASSRTTASGEDTQYF
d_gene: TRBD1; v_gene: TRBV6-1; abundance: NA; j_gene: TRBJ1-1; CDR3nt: TGTGCCAGCAGTGAGACAGGGGTTGACACTGAAGCTTTCTTT; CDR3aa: CASSETGVDTEAFF
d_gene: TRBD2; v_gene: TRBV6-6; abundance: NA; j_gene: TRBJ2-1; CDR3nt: TGTGCCAGCAGGGGCGGGGGGCAGTACAATGAGCAGTTCTTC; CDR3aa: CASRGGGQYNEQFF
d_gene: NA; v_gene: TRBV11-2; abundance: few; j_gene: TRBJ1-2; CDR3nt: TGTGCCAGCAGCTTAGACGGGACTTTCTATGGCTACACCTTC; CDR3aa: CASSLDGTFYGYTF
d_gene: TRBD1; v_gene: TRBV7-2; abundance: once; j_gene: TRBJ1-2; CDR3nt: TGTGCCAGCAGCTTAATGTTACAGGGGGTCTATGGCTACACCTTC; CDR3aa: CASSLMLQGVYGYTF
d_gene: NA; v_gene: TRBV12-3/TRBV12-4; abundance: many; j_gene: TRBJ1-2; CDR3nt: TGTGCCAGCAGGGGGGAACAGGGTGTAGATAACTATGGCTACACCTTC; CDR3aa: CASRGEQGVDNYGYTF
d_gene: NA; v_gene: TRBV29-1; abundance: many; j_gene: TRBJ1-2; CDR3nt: TGCAGCGTAGACGGACAGCGCTATGGCTACACCTTC; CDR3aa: CSVDGQRYGYTF
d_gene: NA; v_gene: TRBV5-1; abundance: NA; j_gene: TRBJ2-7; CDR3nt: TGCGCCAGCAGCTTGGCCAGGGTGGCGGGGAGATACTACGAGCAGTACTTC; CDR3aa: CASSLARVAGRYYEQYF
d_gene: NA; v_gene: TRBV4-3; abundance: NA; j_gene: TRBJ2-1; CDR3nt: TGCGCCAGCAGCCAAGATTGGACAGGGTATAGCGGGGCTCAGAGGAATGAGCAGTTCTTC; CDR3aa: CASSQDWTGYSGAQRNEQFF
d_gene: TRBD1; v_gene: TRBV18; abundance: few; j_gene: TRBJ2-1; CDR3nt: TGTGCCAGCTCACCACCGGGGACAGTCCACAATGAGCAGTTCTTC; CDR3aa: CASSPPGTVHNEQFF
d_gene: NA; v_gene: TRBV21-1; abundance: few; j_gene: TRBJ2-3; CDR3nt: TGTGCCAGCAACCTCTTGGACGGCCCATACACAGATACGCAGTATTTT; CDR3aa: CASNLLDGPYTDTQYF
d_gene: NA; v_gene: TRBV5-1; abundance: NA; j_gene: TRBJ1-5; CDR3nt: TGCGCCAGCACCCTCCGGATTGGGGATCAGCCCCAGCATTTT; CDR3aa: CASTLRIGDQPQHF
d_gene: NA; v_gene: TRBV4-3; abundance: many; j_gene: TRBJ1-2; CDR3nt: TGCGCCAGCAGCCAAGTTGGGGGAGCGGCTAACTATGGCTACACCTTC; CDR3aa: CASSQVGGAANYGYTF